Following are 21 T cell receptor beta chains from one sample sequenced in a study of cytomegalovirus exposure and HLA in healthy donors. PCR involved 60 Vbeta and 13 Jbeta primers. The assay was immunoSEQ multiplex PCR, and TCRdb's table has in-frame clones only and misses some. The table includes some 180,000 clones, around 80% detected once. The sample comprised PBMCs. Receptor source: a woman in her twenties or thirties in good health and CMV-seronegative.

The V call is TRBV19, the J call TRBJ2-5; 8 bases map to TRBD2. CDR3 length: 13 amino acids. Germline CDR1 reads LNHDA; CDR2 reads SQIVND (reference sequence). V shed 3 bases and J 5 bases; nucleotides not matched to a gene: 2. Written as DNA, the CDR3 is TGTGCCAGTAGTATCCGGGGGGGGGAGACCCAGTACTTC. It translates to CASSIRGGETQYF. The whole variable domain, remainder taken from reference TRBV19 and TRBJ2-5, is DGGITQSPKYLFRKEGQNVTLSCEQNLNHDAMYWYRQDPGQGLRLIYYSQIVNDFQKGDIAEGYSVSREKKESFPLTVTSAQKNPTAFYLCASSIRGGETQYFGPGTRLLVL.

As to this clone: Other DNA sequences in the sample encode the same CDR3. V gene TRBV2 combines with J gene TRBJ2-1, with 8 positions matching TRBD2. Germline values: CDR1 SNHLY, CDR2 FYNNEI. V shed 4 bases and J 4 bases; nucleotides not matched to a gene: 6. CDR3 length equals 15 residues. This CDR3 reads CASSGSGGSYNEQFF. The CDR3, as DNA: TGTGCCAGCAGTGGGAGCGGGGGCTCTTACAATGAGCAGTTCTTC.

In this sample, this clone turned up once. The chain joins TRBV11-2 to TRBJ2-2; a possible D gene is TRBD2 (6 bases). The ends were cut back, 5 bases at V and 4 bases at J, with 17 bases in the middle. There are 16 residues in the CDR3. Germline V gene sequence: CDR1 SGHAT, CDR2 FQNNGV. This chain's CDR3 is CASSPLGGLSTGELFF. DNA of the CDR3: TGTGCCAGCAGCCCTCTCGGGGGACTTAGCACCGGGGAGCTGTTTTTT.

This chain links TRBV21-1 with TRBJ1-4; the table's D call, TRBD1, has no DNA check behind it. TRBV21-1 is listed as a pseudogene. The CDR3 totals 14 residues. The CDR3 sequence: CASSSRQGGEKLFF. For the CDR3, the DNA is TGTGCCAGCAGCTCTAGACAGGGAGGTGAAAAACTGTTTTTT.

This chain connects TRBV7-2 to TRBJ1-4; TRBD1 matches 7 bases. The CDR3 runs 19 residues. Germline V gives CDR1 SGHTA, CDR2 FQGNSA. V shed 3 bases and J 0 bases; nucleotides not matched to a gene: 13. The CDR3 is CASSFGTVDNYPTNEKLFF. The DNA for the CDR3 is TGTGCCAGCAGCTTCGGGACAGTTGACAACTACCCAACTAATGAAAAACTGTTTTTT.

This rearrangement joins TRBV19 to TRBJ1-5; D may be TRBD1 (5 bases). The CDR3 extends over 15 amino acids. V lost 5 bases and J lost 3, with 14 bases in between. CDR1 LNHDA and CDR2 SQIVND come from the germline V gene (reference sequence). The CDR3, as DNA: TGTGCCAGTAGTCTTAGAGCAGGGTACAATCAGCCCCAGCATTTT. Its protein is CASSLRAGYNQPQHF.

V gene TRBV10-2 combines with J gene TRBJ2-2; 10 bases match TRBD2. V was clipped by 8 bases and J by 2 bases; unmatched bases: 14. The CDR3 runs 18 residues. Germline values: CDR1 WSHSY, CDR2 SAAADI. This CDR3 reads CASLMVVAGGLNTGELFF. The DNA for the CDR3 is TGCGCCAGCCTGATGGTCGTAGCGGGGGGCTTAAACACCGGGGAGCTGTTTTTT.

The CDR3, as DNA: TGTGCCAGCAGCGTCGGACAGGGGACTAACTATGGCTACACCTTC. Its translation: CASSVGQGTNYGYTF. The chain has TRBV9 and TRBJ1-2, with 9 bases identical to TRBD1. Germline loops: CDR1 SGDLS, CDR2 YYNGEE. With V trimmed by 2 bases and J by 0 bases, 2 bases remained unmatched. This CDR3 is built from 15 residues.

This clone showed up just a few times. The chain has TRBV2 and TRBJ2-6; D remains unclear. V lost 6 bases to trimming and J lost 2 bases, with 11 bases between them. The CDR3 totals 15 residues. CDR1 is SNHLY and CDR2 is FYNNEI in the germline V gene. The CDR3: CASRFLEAGANVLTF. The CDR3 region has the DNA TGTGCCAGCAGGTTCCTCGAGGCTGGGGCCAACGTCCTGACTTTC.

This chain joins TRBV5-1 and TRBJ2-3, with a possible D match to TRBD2 (7 bases). CDR3 length: 16 amino acids. Between the trimmed V and J ends, which lost 5 bases and 2 bases, there was a span of 18 bases. Germline CDR1 is SGHRS and CDR2 is YFSETQ. The CDR3 nucleotides read TGCGCCAGCAGTGACAGGCAGGCGGGGGACACAGATACGCAGTATTTT. Protein product: CASSDRQAGDTDTQYF.

The chain has TRBV10-1 and TRBJ2-7; tentative D call: TRBD2 (7 bases). The CDR3 has 15 residues. The germline CDR1 and CDR2 sequences are WNHNN and SYGVQD (reference sequence). Trimming took 7 bases from V and 1 from J, leaving 17 bases between them. The CDR3 nucleotides are TGCGCCAGCACCCAAGGGGGGGAAGGATCCTACGAGCAGTACTTC. Protein sequence: CASTQGGEGSYEQYF.

The V gene is TRBV7-2, the J gene TRBJ1-2; no clear D gene. The V and J ends lost 3 bases and 4 bases respectively, with 12 bases between them. Germline CDR1 and CDR2: SGHTA and FQGNSA. CDR3 length: 14 amino acids. CDR3 sequence reads: CASSFRAVPYGYTF. In DNA form, the CDR3 reads TGTGCCAGCAGCTTTCGAGCGGTCCCCTATGGCTACACCTTC.

V and J are TRBV10-3 and TRBJ1-1, with TRBD1 identical over 9 bases. CDR3 length equals 12 residues. V gave up 10 bases and J gave up 4 bases; unmatched junction bases: 4. Germline CDR1 ENHRY, CDR2 SYGVKD. The CDR3 region is CATGTGSTEAFF. The CDR3 nucleotides are TGTGCCACCGGGACAGGGAGCACTGAAGCTTTCTTT.

CDR3 sequence reads: CASSNLGANGYTF. The CDR3 DNA reads TGTGCCAGCAGTAATCTGGGGGCGAATGGCTACACCTTC. The chain combines TRBV2 with TRBJ1-2; tentative D call: TRBD1 (6 bases). The length of the CDR3 is 13 residues. The germline CDR1 and CDR2 sequences are SNHLY and FYNNEI. V was trimmed by 5 bases and J by 6 bases, leaving 13 bases between them.

The rearrangement uses TRBV14 and TRBJ1-2, with a weak D call TRBD1 (5 bases). This CDR3 has 13 residues. With 4 bases removed from V and 6 bases from J, the gap between germline ends came to 12 bases. Germline V CDR1 and CDR2: SGHDN, FVKESK. CDR3: CASSPWGRDGYTF. The CDR3 DNA reads as TGTGCCAGCAGCCCCTGGGGCAGGGATGGCTACACCTTC.

The chain carries TRBV7-2 and TRBJ2-2; 7 nucleotides align to TRBD2. Looked up from germline, CDR1 is SGHTA and CDR2 is FQGNSA. After removal of 3 bases from V and 0 bases from J, the junction contained 1 base not matched to a gene. The CDR3 length is 15 residues. The CDR3 spells CASSLRGTNTGELFF. The CDR3 coding sequence is TGTGCCAGCAGCTTGCGGGGGACGAACACCGGGGAGCTGTTTTTT.

This clone was detected only once. The chain joins TRBV9 to TRBJ2-1; D perhaps matches TRBD1 (5 bases). V gave up 6 bases and J gave up 6 bases, with 16 bases separating them. CDR1 is SGDLS, CDR2 YYNGEE, per germline. The CDR3 is 14 amino acids. The CDR3, as DNA: TGTGCCAGCAATCAGGGATCTATGGGCAATGAGCAGTTCTTC. This encodes CASNQGSMGNEQFF.

Only one count was recorded for this clone. The rearrangement joins TRBV7-6 to TRBJ1-1; 9 bases are a match to TRBD1. The CDR3 length is 14 residues. J lost 2 bases, V lost 6 bases, and 4 bases had no gene match. The germline CDR1 and CDR2 sequences are SGHVS and FNYEAQ. The CDR3 reads CASSWGQGNTEAFF. The CDR3, as DNA: TGTGCCAGCAGTTGGGGACAGGGAAACACTGAAGCTTTCTTT.

Notes on this clone: Within the sample, other DNA sequences also encode this same CDR3. This sequence joins TRBV9 and TRBJ2-1; 8 nucleotides match TRBD1. CDR3 length equals 15 residues. After removal of 3 bases from V and 0 bases from J, the junction contained 2 bases not matched to a gene. CDR1 and CDR2 (germline): SGDLS, YYNGEE. The CDR3 loop reads CASSGTGSSYNEQFF. In DNA form, the CDR3 reads TGTGCCAGCAGCGGGACAGGGAGCTCCTACAATGAGCAGTTCTTC.

CDR3 in amino acids: CASSQTEGQYF. For the CDR3, the DNA is TGTGCCAGCAGCCAGACCGAGGGGCAGTACTTC. The V and J genes are TRBV7-8 and TRBJ2-7; D perhaps matches TRBD2 (5 bases). Per the germline V gene, CDR1 is SGHVS and CDR2 is FQNEAQ. This CDR3 is built from 11 residues. V lost 5 bases and J 9 bases, leaving 11 bases between the germline ends.

This chain's CDR3 is CASSWGTGTGGHGYTF. The DNA for the CDR3 is TGTGCCAGCAGTTGGGGGACCGGGACAGGGGGCCATGGCTACACCTTC. The chain couples TRBV5-6 to TRBJ1-2; 12 bases fit TRBD1. The CDR3 extends over 16 amino acids. The ends lost 5 bases at V and 6 bases at J; junction bases unmatched: 11. The V gene's germline CDR1 is SGHDT and CDR2 YYEEEE.